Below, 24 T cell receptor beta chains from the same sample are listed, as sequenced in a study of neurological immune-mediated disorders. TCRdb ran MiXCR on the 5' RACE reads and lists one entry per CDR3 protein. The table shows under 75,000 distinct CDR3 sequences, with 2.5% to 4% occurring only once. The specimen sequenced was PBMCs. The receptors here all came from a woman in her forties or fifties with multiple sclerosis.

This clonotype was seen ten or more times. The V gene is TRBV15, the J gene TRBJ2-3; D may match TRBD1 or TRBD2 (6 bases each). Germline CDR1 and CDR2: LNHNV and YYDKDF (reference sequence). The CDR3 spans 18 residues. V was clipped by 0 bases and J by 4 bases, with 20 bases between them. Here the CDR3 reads CATSRDGDAGEVSDTQYF. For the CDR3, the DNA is TGTGCCACCAGCAGAGATGGGGACGCAGGGGAGGTCTCAGATACGCAGTATTTT.

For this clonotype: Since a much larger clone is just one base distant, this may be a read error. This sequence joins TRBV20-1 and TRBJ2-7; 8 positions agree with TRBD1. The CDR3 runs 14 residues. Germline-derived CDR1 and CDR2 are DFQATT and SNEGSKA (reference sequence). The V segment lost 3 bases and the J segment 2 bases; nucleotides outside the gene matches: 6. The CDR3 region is CSASHGTGPYEQYV. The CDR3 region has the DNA TGCAGTGCTAGCCACGGGACAGGCCCCTACGAGCAGTACGTC.

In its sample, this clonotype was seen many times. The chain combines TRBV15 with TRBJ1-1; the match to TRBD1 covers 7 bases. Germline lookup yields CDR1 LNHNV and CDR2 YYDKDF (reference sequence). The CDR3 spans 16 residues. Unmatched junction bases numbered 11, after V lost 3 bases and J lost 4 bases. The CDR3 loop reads CATSRRTGAAGTEAFF. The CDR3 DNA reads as TGTGCCACCAGCAGGAGAACAGGGGCCGCGGGCACTGAAGCTTTCTTT.

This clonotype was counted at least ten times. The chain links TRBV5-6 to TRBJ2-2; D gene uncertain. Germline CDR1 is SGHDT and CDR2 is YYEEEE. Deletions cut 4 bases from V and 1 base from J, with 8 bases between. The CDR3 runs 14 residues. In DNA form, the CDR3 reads TGTGCCAGCAGCCACGATCAGAACACCGGGGAGCTGTTTTTT. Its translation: CASSHDQNTGELFF.

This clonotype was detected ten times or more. CDR3 in DNA: TGTGCCAGCAGCCCCCGTGGGGTCAATGAGCAGTTCTTC. It specifies CASSPRGVNEQFF. The gene calls are TRBV7-2 and TRBJ2-1; D is unclear. In germline, CDR1 is SGHTA, CDR2 FQGNSA. The CDR3 covers 13 residues. The V and J ends lost 5 bases and 6 bases respectively, with 11 bases between them.

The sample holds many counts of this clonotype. The CDR3 DNA follows: TGCAGTGTTGGTCAGGGGGCAGGCTACGAGCAGTACTTC. Residues: CSVGQGAGYEQYF. The chain uses TRBV20-1 and TRBJ2-7; 8 bases fit TRBD1. Germline V CDR1 and CDR2: DFQATT, SNEGSKA (reference sequence). The CDR3 has 13 amino acids. The ends lost 7 bases at V and 3 bases at J; junction bases unmatched: 8.

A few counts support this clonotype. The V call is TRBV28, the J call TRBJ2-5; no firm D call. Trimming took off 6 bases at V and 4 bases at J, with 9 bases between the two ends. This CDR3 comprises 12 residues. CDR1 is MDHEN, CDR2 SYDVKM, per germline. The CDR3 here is CASRTPGETQYF. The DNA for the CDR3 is TGTGCCAGCAGGACCCCTGGAGAGACCCAGTACTTC.

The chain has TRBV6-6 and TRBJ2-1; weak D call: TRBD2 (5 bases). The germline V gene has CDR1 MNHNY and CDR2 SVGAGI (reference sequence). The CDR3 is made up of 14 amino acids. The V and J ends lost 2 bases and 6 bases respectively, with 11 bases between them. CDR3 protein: CASSYLVRGNEQFF. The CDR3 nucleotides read TGTGCCAGCAGTTACCTGGTCCGGGGCAATGAGCAGTTCTTC.

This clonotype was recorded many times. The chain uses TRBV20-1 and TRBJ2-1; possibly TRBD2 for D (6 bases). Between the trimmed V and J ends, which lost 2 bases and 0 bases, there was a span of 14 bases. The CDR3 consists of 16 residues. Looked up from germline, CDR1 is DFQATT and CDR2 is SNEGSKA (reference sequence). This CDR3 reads CSARSRSGGSYNEQFF. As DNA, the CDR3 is TGCAGTGCTAGATCCCGTTCCGGGGGCTCCTACAATGAGCAGTTCTTC.

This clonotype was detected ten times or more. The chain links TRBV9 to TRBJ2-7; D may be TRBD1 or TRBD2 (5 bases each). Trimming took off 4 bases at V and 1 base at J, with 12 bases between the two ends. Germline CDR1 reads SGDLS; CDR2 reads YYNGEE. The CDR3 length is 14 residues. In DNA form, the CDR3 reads TGTGCCAGCAGCCCCCAGGGCGGGTCCTACGAGCAGTACTTC. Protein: CASSPQGGSYEQYF.

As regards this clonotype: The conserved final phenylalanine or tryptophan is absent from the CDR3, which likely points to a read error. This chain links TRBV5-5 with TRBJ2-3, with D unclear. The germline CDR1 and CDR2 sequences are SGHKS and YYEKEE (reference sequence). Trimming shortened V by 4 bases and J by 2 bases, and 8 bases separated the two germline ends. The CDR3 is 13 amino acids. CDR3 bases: TGTGCCAGCAGCGAGATACACACAGATACGCAGTATTGT. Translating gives CASSEIHTDTQYC.

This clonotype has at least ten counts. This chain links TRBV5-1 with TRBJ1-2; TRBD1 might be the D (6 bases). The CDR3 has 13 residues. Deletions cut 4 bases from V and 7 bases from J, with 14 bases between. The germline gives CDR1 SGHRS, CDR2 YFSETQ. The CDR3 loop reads CASSQQGIRGYTF. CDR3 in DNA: TGCGCCAGCAGCCAACAGGGAATACGTGGCTACACCTTC.

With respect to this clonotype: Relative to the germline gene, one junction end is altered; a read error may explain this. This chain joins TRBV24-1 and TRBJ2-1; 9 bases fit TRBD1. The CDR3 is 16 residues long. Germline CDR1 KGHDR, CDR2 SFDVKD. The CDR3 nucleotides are TGTGTCACCAGTGATTTGGGGTCCGGACAGGGGCACGAGCAGTTCTTC. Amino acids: CVTSDLGSGQGHEQFF.

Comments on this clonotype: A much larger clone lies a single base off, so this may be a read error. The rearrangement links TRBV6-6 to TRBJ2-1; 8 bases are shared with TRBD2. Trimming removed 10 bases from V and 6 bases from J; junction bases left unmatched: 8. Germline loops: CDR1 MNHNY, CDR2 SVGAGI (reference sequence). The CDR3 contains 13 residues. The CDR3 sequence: CANSTSGSNEQFF. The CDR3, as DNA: TGTGCCAACTCTACTAGCGGAAGCAATGAGCAGTTCTTC.

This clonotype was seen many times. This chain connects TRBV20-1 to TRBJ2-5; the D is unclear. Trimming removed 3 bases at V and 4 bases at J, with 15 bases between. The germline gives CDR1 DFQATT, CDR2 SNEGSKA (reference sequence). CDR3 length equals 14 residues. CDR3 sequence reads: CSARTSEFLETQYF. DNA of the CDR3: TGCAGTGCTAGGACCTCAGAGTTCCTAGAGACCCAGTACTTC.

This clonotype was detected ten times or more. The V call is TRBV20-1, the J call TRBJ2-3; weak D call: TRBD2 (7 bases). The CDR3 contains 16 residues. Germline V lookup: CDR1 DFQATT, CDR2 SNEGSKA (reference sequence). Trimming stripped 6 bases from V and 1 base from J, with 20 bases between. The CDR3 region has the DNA TGCAGTGCCCTTCGAGGCGGGGGCCTCGGCACAGATACGCAGTATTTT. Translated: CSALRGGGLGTDTQYF.

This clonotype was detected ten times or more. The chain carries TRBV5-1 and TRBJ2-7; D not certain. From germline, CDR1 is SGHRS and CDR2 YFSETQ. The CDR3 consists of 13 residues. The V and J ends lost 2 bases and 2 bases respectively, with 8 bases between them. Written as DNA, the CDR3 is TGCGCCAGCAGCTTTGATGGTACCTACGAGCAGTACTTC. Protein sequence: CASSFDGTYEQYF.

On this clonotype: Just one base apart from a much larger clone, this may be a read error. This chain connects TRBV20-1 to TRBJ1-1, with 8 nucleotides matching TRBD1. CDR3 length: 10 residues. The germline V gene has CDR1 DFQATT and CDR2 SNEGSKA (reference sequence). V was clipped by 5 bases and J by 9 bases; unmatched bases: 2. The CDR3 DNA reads TGCAGTGCTGACAGGGGAAAAGCTTTCTTT. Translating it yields CSADRGKAFF.

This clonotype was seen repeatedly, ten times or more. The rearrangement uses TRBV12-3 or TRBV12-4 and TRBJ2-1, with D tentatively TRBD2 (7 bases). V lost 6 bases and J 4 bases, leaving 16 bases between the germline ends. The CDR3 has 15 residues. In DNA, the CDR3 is TGTGCCAGCAGGGAAACAGGGAGGGGTTACAATGAGCAGTTCTTC. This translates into CASRETGRGYNEQFF.

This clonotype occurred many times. The CDR3 coding sequence is TGCGCCAGCAGCTCAGGGGACAACAATTCACCCCTCCACTTT. Translated: CASSSGDNNSPLHF. V is TRBV5-1 and J is TRBJ1-6, with a possible D match to TRBD1 (6 bases). The V gene's germline CDR1 is SGHRS and CDR2 YFSETQ. CDR3 size: 14 residues. The V and J ends lost 3 bases and 7 bases respectively, with 11 bases between them.

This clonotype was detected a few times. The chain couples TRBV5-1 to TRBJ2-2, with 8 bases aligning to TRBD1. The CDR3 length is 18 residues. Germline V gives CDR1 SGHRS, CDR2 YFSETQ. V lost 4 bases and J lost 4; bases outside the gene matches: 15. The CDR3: CASSGSGGPGRGTGELFF. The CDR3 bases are TGCGCCAGCAGCGGGTCAGGGGGCCCGGGACGAGGCACCGGGGAGCTGTTTTTT.

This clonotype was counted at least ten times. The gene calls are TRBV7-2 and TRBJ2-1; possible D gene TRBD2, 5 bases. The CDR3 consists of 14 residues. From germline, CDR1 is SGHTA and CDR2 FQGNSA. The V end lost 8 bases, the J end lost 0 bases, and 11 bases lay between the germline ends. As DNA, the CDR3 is TGTGCCAGCCGCCCGGGGAGCTCCTACAATGAGCAGTTCTTC. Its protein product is CASRPGSSYNEQFF.

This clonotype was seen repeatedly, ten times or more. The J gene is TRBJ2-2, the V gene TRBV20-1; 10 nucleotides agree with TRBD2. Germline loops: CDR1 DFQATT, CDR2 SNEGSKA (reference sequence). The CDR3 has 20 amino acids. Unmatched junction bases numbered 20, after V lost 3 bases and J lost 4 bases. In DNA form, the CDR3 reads TGCAGTGCTAGGCCAGCGTCGCTAGCGGGGGCCCTAGAAGGCACCGGGGAGCTGTTTTTT. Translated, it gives CSARPASLAGALEGTGELFF.

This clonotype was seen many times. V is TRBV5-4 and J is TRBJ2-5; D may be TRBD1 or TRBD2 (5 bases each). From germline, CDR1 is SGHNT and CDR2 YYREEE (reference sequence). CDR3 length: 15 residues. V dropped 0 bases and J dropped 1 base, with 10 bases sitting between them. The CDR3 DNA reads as TGTGCCAGCAGCTTGGATGCTGGGACCCAAGAGACCCAGTACTTC. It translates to CASSLDAGTQETQYF.